Each of the 3 T cell receptor beta chains below was sequenced from the same sample in a study of response to subunit inactivated influenza vaccine. TCRdb itself ran the RT-PCR reads through MiXCR, one entry per CDR3 protein. The table lists more than 250,000 distinct CDR3 sequences, 20% to 25% of them singletons. Sequenced material: PBMCs from blood, taken less than 22 months after vaccination. The receptor set was obtained from a man aged 50 to 75 who received an inactivated influenza vaccine.

The V and J genes are TRBV28 and TRBJ2-3; D perhaps matches TRBD2 (7 bases). The germline gives CDR1 MDHEN, CDR2 SYDVKM. The length of the CDR3 is 14 residues. Trimming took 3 bases from V and 5 from J, leaving 12 bases between them. This chain's CDR3 is CASSLGASGDTQYF. CDR3 nucleotide sequence: TGTGCCAGCAGTTTGGGGGCTAGCGGAGATACGCAGTATTTT.

The V gene is TRBV20-1, the J gene TRBJ2-5; 11 bases are shared with TRBD2. The CDR3 runs 16 residues. Trimming cost V 3 bases and J 2 bases; bases outside gene matches: 8. Per germline, CDR1 DFQATT and CDR2 SNEGSKA (reference sequence). CDR3 sequence (DNA): TGCAGTGCTAGCCCGCTACTAGCGGGAGTACAAGAGACCCAGTACTTC. It encodes CSASPLLAGVQETQYF.

CDR3 in amino acids: CASSQEGAAAYNEQFF. Here the CDR3 DNA reads TGCGCCAGCAGCCAAGAGGGGGCGGCAGCCTACAATGAGCAGTTCTTC. This chain connects TRBV4-3 to TRBJ2-1; maybe TRBD1 (6 bases). V lost 0 bases and J lost 2, with 11 bases in between. This CDR3 has 16 residues. Germline loops: CDR1 LGHNA, CDR2 YSLEER.